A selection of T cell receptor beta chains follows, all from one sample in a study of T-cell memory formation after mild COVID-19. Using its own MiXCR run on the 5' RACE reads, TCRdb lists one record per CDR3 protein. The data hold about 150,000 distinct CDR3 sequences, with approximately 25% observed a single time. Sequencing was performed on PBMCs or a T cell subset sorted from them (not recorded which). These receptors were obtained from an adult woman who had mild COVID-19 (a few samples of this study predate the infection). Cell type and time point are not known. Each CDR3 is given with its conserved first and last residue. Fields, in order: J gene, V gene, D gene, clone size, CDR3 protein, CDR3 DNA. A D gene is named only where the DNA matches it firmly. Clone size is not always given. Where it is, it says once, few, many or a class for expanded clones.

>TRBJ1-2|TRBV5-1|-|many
CASSLDSLDGYTF
TGCGCCAGCAGCTTGGACAGCCTCGATGGCTACACCTTC
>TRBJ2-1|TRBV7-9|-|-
CASSLAVNNEQFF
TGTGCCAGCAGCTTAGCTGTGAACAATGAGCAGTTCTTC
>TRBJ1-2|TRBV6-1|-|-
CAIRPTTDQAGYGYTF
TGTGCCATCCGCCCGACGACCGACCAAGCGGGCTATGGCTACACCTTC
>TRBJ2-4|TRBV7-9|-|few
CASSTTQASKNIQYF
TGTGCCAGCAGCACTACACAGGCATCCAAAAACATTCAGTACTTC
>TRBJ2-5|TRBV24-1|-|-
CATSDWDTQETQYF
TGTGCCACCAGTGATTGGGACACACAAGAGACCCAGTACTTC
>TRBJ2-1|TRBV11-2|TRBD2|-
CASSRRLAIYNEQFF
TGTGCCAGCAGTAGGAGACTAGCAATCTACAATGAGCAGTTCTTC
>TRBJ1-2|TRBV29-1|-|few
CSGGPLEQIFYGYTF
TGCAGCGGCGGCCCGTTGGAGCAAATCTTCTATGGCTACACCTTC
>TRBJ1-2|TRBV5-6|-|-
CASSSGDSSFGYTF
TGTGCCAGCAGCTCCGGAGACAGTTCGTTCGGCTACACCTTC
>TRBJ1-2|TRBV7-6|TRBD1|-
CASSLMGGQDYGYTF
TGTGCCAGCAGCTTAATGGGGGGACAGGACTATGGCTACACCTTC
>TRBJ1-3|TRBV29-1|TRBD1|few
CSVWTGTGNTIYF
TGCAGCGTCTGGACAGGGACTGGAAACACCATATATTTT
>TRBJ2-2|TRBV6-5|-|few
CASRAGQQVSTGELFF
TGTGCCAGCAGAGCCGGACAGCAAGTCAGCACCGGGGAGCTGTTTTTT
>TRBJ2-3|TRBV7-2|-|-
CASSLVAVSTDTQYF
TGTGCCAGCAGCTTAGTGGCGGTTAGCACAGATACGCAGTATTTT
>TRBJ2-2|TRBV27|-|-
CASSGGHRIITGELFF
TGTGCCAGCAGCGGGGGCCACCGTATTATCACCGGGGAGCTGTTTTTT
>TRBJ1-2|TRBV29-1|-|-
CSVERKGFYGYTF
TGCAGCGTTGAAAGAAAGGGATTCTATGGCTACACCTTC
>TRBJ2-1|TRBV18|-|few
CASSPPDSHWPNEQFF
TGTGCCAGCTCACCTCCGGACAGTCACTGGCCCAATGAGCAGTTCTTC
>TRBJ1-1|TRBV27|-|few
CASSLRWNTEAFF
TGTGCCAGCAGTTTAAGGTGGAACACTGAAGCTTTCTTT
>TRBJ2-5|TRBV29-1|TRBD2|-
CSVGVPSTSGGPKETQYF
TGCAGCGTTGGAGTTCCCTCGACTAGCGGGGGGCCCAAGGAGACCCAGTACTTC
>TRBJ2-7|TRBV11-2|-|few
CASSPLFEGGSYEQYF
TGTGCCAGCAGCCCCCTCTTTGAGGGGGGGTCCTACGAGCAGTACTTC
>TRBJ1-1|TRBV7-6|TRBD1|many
CASGQGDMEGTEAFF
TGTGCCAGCGGCCAGGGGGACATGGAAGGAACTGAAGCTTTCTTT
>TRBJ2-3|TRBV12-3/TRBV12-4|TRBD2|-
CASSSSGGLLDTQYF
TGTGCCAGCAGTTCTAGCGGGGGGCTGCTGGATACGCAGTATTTT
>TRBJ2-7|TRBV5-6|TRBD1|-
CASSLAQGAIYEQYF
TGTGCCAGCAGCTTGGCACAGGGGGCGATCTACGAGCAGTACTTC
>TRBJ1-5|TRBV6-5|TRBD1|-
CASSRDRGYNQPQHF
TGTGCCAGCAGCCGGGACAGGGGATACAATCAGCCCCAGCATTTT
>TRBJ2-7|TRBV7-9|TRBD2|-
CASSSKPGLAEKQYF
TGTGCCAGCAGCTCCAAACCGGGACTAGCGGAAAAGCAGTACTTC
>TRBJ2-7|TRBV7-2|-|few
CASSPGTLGDEQYF
TGTGCCAGCAGCCCCGGGACCCTGGGGGACGAGCAGTACTTC
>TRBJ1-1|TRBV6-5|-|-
CASSYGSSMNTEAFF
TGTGCCAGCAGTTACGGCAGTTCTATGAACACTGAAGCTTTCTTT
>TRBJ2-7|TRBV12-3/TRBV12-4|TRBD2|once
CASSHGGLAGALSSYEQYF
TGTGCCAGCAGTCACGGCGGACTAGCGGGGGCCCTGAGCTCCTACGAGCAGTACTTC
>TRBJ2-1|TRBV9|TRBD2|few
CASSVGWAGGYNEQFF
TGTGCCAGCAGCGTAGGTTGGGCGGGGGGCTACAATGAGCAGTTCTTC
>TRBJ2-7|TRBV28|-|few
CASSLTPGSQRYF
TGTGCCAGCAGTCTTACTCCCGGGAGCCAGCGGTACTTC
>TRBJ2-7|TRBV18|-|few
CASLDEGLYEQYF
TGTGCCAGCCTCGACGAGGGTCTCTACGAGCAGTACTTC
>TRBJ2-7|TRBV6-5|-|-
CASSFTGTYEQYF
TGTGCCAGCAGTTTCACAGGGACCTACGAGCAGTACTTC